This T cell receptor (beta chain) was captured by sequencing in a study of regulatory T cells in long-lasting Graves disease. Arm-PCR with iRepertoire HTBI primers amplified the CDR3 regions for these TCR beta libraries. TCRdb processed the multiplex PCR reads anew with MiXCR; each CDR3 protein has one entry. In the table there are roughly 500,000 distinct CDR3 sequences, around 15% of which are singletons. This clonotype was seen a handful of times. The CDR3 length is 17 residues. Losses at the gene ends were 1 base for V and 3 bases for J; bases not matched to a gene: 7. Germline CDR1 LGHNA, CDR2 YNFKEQ. Stated time point: newly diagnosed GD, antithyroid drugs for less than 3 months. TCR sequences were obtained from RNA taken from PBMCs. These same records also appear under a second study, on T cells in Graves' hyperthyroidism and ophthalmopathy.

The chain couples TRBV4-2 to TRBJ2-2; 8 bases agree with TRBD1. The specimen was peripheral blood mononuclear cells (PBMCs), collected at new diagnosis, from a patient treated with antithyroid drugs. This receptor was taken from a woman in her forties or fifties with Graves disease. The CDR3 protein is CASSQVTGAGDTGELFF. CDR3 nucleotides: TGTGCCAGCAGCCAAGTGACAGGGGCAGGGGACACCGGGGAGCTGTTTTTT.